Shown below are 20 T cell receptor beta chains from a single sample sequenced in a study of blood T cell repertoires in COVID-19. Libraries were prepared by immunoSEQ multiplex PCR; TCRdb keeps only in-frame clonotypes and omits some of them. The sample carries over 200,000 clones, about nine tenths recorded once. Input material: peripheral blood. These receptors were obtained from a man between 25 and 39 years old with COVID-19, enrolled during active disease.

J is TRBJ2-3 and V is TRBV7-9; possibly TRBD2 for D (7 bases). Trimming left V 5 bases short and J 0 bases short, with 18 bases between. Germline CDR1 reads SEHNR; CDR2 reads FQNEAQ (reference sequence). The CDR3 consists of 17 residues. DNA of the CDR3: TGTGCCAGCAGCCGTAGTAGGGGGGGCTCGAGCACAGATACGCAGTATTTT. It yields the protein CASSRSRGGSSTDTQYF.

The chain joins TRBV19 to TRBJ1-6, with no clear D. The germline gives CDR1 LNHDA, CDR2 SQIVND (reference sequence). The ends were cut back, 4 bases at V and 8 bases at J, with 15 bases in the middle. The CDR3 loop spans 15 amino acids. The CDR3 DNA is TGTGCCAGTAGTAATGGCCCCCCAGGTCATTCACCCCTCCACTTT. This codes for CASSNGPPGHSPLHF. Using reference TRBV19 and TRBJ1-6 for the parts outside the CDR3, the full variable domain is DGGITQSPKYLFRKEGQNVTLSCEQNLNHDAMYWYRQDPGQGLRLIYYSQIVNDFQKGDIAEGYSVSREKKESFPLTVTSAQKNPTAFYLCASSNGPPGHSPLHFGNGTRLTVT.

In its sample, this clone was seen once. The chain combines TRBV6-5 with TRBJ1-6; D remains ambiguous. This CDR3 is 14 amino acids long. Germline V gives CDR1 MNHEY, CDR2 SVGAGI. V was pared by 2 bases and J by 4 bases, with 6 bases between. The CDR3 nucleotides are TGTGCCAGCAGTTACCGTAGTTATAATTCACCCCTCCACTTT. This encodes CASSYRSYNSPLHF.

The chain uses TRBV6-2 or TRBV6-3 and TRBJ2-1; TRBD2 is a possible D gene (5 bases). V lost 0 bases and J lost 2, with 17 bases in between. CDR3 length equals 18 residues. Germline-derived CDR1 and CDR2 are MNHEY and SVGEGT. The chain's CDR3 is CASSYSIFRLRAYNEQFF. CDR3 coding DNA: TGTGCCAGCAGTTACTCGATATTCCGTCTGCGGGCCTACAATGAGCAGTTCTTC.

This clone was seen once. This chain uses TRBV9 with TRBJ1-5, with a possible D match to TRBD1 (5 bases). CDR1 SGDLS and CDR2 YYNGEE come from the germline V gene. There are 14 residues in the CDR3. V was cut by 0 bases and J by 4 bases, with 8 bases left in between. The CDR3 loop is CASSVVGGNQPQHF. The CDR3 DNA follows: TGTGCCAGCAGCGTAGTTGGGGGGAATCAGCCCCAGCATTTT.

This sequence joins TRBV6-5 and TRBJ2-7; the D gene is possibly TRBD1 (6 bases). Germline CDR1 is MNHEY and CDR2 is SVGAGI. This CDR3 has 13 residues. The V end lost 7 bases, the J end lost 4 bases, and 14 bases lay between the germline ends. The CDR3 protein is CASTLRTDYEQYF. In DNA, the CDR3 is TGTGCCAGCACCCTGCGGACAGATTACGAGCAGTACTTC.

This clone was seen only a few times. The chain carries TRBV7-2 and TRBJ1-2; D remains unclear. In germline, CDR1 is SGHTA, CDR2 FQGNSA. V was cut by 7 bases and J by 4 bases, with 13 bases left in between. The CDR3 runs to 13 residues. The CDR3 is CASTPSGSYGYTF. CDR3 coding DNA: TGTGCCAGCACCCCCTCGGGGTCCTATGGCTACACCTTC.

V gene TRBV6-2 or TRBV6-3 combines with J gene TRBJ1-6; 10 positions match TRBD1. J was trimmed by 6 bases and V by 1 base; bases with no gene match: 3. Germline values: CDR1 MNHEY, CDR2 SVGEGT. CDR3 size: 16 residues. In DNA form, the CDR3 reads TGTGCCAGCAGTTACTTATGGACAGGGGGTAATTCACCCCTCCACTTT. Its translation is CASSYLWTGGNSPLHF.

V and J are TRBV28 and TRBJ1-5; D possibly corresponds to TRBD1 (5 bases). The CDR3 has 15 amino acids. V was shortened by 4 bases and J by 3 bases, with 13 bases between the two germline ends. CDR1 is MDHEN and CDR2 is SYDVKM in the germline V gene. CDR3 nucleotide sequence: TGTGCCAGCAGTTACACCCAGGGTAACAATCAGCCCCAGCATTTT. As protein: CASSYTQGNNQPQHF.

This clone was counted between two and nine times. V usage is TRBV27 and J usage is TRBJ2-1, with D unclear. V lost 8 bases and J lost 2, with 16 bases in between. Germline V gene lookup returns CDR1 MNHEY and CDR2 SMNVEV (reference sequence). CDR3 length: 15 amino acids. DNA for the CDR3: TGTGCCAGCCAAAACGGAGCCCCCCCCTACAATGAGCAGTTCTTC. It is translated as CASQNGAPPYNEQFF.

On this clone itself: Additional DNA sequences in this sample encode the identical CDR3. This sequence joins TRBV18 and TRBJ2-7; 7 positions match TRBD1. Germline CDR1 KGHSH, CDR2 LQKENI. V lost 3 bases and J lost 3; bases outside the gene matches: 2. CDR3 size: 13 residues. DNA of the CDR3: TGTGCCAGCTCACCGGGACAGAACTACGAGCAGTACTTC. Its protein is CASSPGQNYEQYF.

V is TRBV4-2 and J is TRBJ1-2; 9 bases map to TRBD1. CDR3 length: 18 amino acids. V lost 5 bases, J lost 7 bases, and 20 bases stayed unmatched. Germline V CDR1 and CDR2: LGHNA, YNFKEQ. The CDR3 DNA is TGTGCCAGCAGCTATAGCAATCTACGGGACAGGGTACCTGGTGGCTACACCTTC. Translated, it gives CASSYSNLRDRVPGGYTF.

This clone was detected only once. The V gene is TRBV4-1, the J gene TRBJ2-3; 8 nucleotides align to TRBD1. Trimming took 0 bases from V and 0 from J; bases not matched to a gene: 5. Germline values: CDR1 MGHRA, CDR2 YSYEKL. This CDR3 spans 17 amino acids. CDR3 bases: TGCGCCAGCAGCCAAGACGGGACAGGAGCTAGCACAGATACGCAGTATTTT. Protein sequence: CASSQDGTGASTDTQYF.

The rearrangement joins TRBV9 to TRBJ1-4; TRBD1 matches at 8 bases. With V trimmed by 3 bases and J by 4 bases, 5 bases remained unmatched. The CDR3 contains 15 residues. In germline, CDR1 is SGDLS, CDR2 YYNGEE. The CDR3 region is CASSETGTGNEKLFF. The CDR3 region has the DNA TGTGCCAGCAGCGAGACCGGGACAGGTAATGAAAAACTGTTTTTT.

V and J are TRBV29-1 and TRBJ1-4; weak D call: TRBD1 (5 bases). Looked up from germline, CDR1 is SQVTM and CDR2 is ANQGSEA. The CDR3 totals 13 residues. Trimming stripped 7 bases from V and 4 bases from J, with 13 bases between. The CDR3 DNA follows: TGCAGCGGTCAGGGAAGAAGTAATGAAAAACTGTTTTTT. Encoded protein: CSGQGRSNEKLFF. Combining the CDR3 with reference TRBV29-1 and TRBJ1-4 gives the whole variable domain SAVISQKPSRDICQRGTSLTIQCQVDSQVTMMFWYRQQPGQSLTLIATANQGSEATYESGFVIDKFPISRPNLTFSTLTVSNMSPEDSSIYLCSGQGRSNEKLFFGSGTQLSVL.

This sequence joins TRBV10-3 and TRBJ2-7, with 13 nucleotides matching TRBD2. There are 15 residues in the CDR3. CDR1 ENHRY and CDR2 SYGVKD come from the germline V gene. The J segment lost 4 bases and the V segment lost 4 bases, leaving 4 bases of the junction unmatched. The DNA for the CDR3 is TGTGCCATCAGTGCGACTAGCGGGAGGAGGTACGAGCAGTACTTC. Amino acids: CAISATSGRRYEQYF.

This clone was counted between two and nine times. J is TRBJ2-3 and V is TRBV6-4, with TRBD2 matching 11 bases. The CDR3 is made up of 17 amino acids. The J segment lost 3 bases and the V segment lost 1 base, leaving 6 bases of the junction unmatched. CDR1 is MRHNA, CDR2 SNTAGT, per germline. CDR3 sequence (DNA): TGTGCCAGCAGTGACTACCCTACTAGCGGGGGTACAGATACGCAGTATTTT. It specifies CASSDYPTSGGTDTQYF.

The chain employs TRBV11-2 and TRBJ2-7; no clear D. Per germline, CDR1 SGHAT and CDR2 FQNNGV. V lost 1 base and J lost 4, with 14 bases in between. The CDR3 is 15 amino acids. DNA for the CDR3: TGTGCCAGCAGCTTAGCCCCCCACGGAGCGTACGAGCAGTACTTC. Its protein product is CASSLAPHGAYEQYF.

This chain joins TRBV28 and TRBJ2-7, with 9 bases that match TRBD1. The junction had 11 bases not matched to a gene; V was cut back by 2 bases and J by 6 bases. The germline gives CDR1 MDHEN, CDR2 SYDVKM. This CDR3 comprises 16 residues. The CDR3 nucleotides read TGTGCCAGCAGTTTAACAGGGACAGGGTATAGGAGCGAGCAGTACTTC. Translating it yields CASSLTGTGYRSEQYF. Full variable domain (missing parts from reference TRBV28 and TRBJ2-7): DVKVTQSSRYLVKRTGEKVFLECVQDMDHENMFWYRQDPGLGLRLIYFSYDVKMKEKGDIPEGYSVSREKKERFSLILESASTNQTSMYLCASSLTGTGYRSEQYFGPGTRLTVT.

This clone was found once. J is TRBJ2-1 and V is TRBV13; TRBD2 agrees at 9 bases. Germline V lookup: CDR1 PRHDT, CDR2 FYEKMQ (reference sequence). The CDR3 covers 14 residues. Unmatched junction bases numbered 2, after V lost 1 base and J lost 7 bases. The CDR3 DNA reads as TGTGCCAGCAGCTTAGTAACTAGCGGGAATGAGCAGTTCTTC. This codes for CASSLVTSGNEQFF.